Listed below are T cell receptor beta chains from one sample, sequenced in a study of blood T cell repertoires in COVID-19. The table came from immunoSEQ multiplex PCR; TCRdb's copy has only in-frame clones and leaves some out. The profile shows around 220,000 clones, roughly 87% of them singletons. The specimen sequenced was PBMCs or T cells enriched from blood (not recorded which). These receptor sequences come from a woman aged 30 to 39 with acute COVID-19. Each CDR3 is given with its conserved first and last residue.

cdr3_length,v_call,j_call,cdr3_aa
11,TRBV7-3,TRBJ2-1,CASSSGQGQFF
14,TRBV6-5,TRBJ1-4,CASSTGATNEKLFF
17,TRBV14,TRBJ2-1,CASSQTATSPSYNEQFF
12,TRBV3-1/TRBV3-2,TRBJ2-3,CASSQVAGVQYF
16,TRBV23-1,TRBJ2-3,CASSPWDRGVSDTQYF
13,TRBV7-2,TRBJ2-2,CASRTSGVGELFF
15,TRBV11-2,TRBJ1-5,CASSLSGQHNQPQHF
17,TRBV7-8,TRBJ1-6,CASSPSPTGFVNSPLHF
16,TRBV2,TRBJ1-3,CASSEDHVSSGNTIYF
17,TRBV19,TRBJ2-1,CASSIDQNSGRHNEQFF
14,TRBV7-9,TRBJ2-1,CASNLGLAVDEQFF
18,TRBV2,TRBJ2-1,CASSGGQGPPISYNEQFF
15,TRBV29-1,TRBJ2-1,CSVVEGRTLHNEQFF
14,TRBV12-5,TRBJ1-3,CASGLEGARNTIYF
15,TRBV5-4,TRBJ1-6,CASSWGTGNNSPLHF
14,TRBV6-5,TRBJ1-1,CASRGWGGNTEAFF
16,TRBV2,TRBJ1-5,CASSVEGSLSNQPQHF
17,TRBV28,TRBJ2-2,CASRHRGLGFYTGELFF
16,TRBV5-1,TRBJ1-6,CASSLWGESGNSPLHF
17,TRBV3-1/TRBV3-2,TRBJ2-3,CASSQGSLGPPADTQYF
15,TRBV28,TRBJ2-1,CASGKTAASYNEQFF
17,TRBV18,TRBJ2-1,CASSPPFPAGAGNEQFF
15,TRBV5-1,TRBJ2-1,CASSLGGLAYNEQFF
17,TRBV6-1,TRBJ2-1,CASSDQTSRGLYNEQFF
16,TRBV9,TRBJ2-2,CASSQNRTGPTGELFF
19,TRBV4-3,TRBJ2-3,CASSQGFSFRDSYADTQYF
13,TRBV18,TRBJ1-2,CASSPGQGYGYTF
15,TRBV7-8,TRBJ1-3,CASSLALDRGNTIYF
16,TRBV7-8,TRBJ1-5,CASTKDRLYGNQPQHF
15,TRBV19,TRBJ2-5,CASRRTGLGQETQYF
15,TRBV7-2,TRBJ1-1,CASSRPGQTNTEAFF
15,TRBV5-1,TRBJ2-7,CASSLVTGGSYEQYF